Below are 5 T cell receptor beta chains sequenced from a single sample in a study of immune evolution from preneoplasia to lung adenocarcinoma. Method: immunoSEQ multiplex PCR; TCRdb's copy keeps in-frame clones and lacks some. Of about 6,300 clones in the sample, more than 70% are singletons; the top ten hold about an eighth. Material for sequencing was FFPE minimally invasive lung adenocarcinoma tissue. The origin of the receptors is a person aged 70 to 85 with lung adenocarcinoma.

The chain is built from TRBV11-3 and TRBJ2-2; D is possibly TRBD1 or TRBD2 (5 bases each). CDR1 and CDR2 from the germline V gene are SGHNT and YENEEA. Trimming stripped 1 base from V and 7 bases from J, with 10 bases between. There are 14 residues in the CDR3. Written as DNA, the CDR3 is TGTGCCAGCAGCTTAGGAGGGGCCAGCGGGGAGCTGTTTTTT. This codes for CASSLGGASGELFF.

The J gene is TRBJ1-1, the V gene TRBV6-5, with D possibly being TRBD1 (6 bases). V was clipped by 0 bases and J by 4 bases, with 6 bases between them. Germline-derived CDR1 and CDR2 are MNHEY and SVGAGI. The CDR3 runs 13 residues. The CDR3 region has the DNA TGTGCCAGCAGTTACTCGGGGGCCACTGAAGCTTTCTTT. Translating gives CASSYSGATEAFF.

The chain recombines TRBV29-1 with TRBJ2-2; D is perhaps TRBD1 or TRBD2 (6 bases each). The CDR3 loop spans 16 amino acids. Germline V CDR1 and CDR2: SQVTM, ANQGSEA. Trimming removed 3 bases from V and 5 bases from J, with 19 bases in between. The CDR3 region has the DNA TGCAGCGTTGACCCGTCCGGGGGCGCGGGGACCGGGGAGCTGTTTTTT. This gives the protein CSVDPSGGAGTGELFF.

The chain links TRBV2 to TRBJ1-4; D not resolved. Looked up from germline, CDR1 is SNHLY and CDR2 is FYNNEI. The ends were cut back, 7 bases at V and 7 bases at J, with 16 bases in the middle. This CDR3 region has 14 residues. The CDR3 DNA reads as TGTGCCAGCACTGTGACACGCTTGGGTGAAAAACTGTTTTTT. Its protein is CASTVTRLGEKLFF.

V and J are TRBV5-4 and TRBJ2-2; 8 positions agree with TRBD1. CDR1 and CDR2 (germline): SGHNT, YYREEE (reference sequence). CDR3 length: 16 amino acids. V trimming: 0 bases; J trimming: 6 bases; junction bases outside the gene matches: 7. CDR3 DNA: TGTGCCAGCAGCTTGGACAGGGGGGTCTCTGCCGGGGAGCTGTTTTTT. As protein: CASSLDRGVSAGELFF.